This T cell receptor beta chain stems from a study of shared clonotypes between healthy human individuals. Across the whole study: Per donor, three plates held CD4 naive cells, three held CD4 memory, two held CD8 naive and one held CD8 memory. Study-wide results and caveats: Relative to their counterparts shared across all four donors, non-shared clonotypes exhibited diminished generation probabilities. Naive CD4 clonotypes overlapped across a handful of donors at about 5.3%.

Selected positively for CCR7 and CD45RO-negative, naive CD8 cells excluded terminally differentiated effector memory CD45RA+ cells. As regards this clone: Antigen: not known.

CDR1 is MNHEY and CDR2 is SMNVEV in the germline V gene (reference sequence). The CDR3 is made up of 14 amino acids. V shed 0 bases and J shed 10 bases, with 14 bases lying between them. Assay execution proceeded at the deep level. Sequencing was performed with immunoSEQ multiplex PCR; in TCRdb, only in-frame clones are kept and a portion is missing. Of 2 million to 2.5 million clones listed, about 92% are singletons. The receptor was isolated from a man younger than 35 in good health. Some clones in this sample may be carry-over from other donors' samples. The rearrangement uses TRBV27 and TRBJ2-3; D possibly corresponds to TRBD2 (6 bases). The sample consisted of naive CD8+ T cells from PBMCs. The CDR3 DNA reads TGTGCCAGCAGTTTATCCGCGACTAGGTATCCGCAGTATTTT. This translates into CASSLSATRYPQYF.